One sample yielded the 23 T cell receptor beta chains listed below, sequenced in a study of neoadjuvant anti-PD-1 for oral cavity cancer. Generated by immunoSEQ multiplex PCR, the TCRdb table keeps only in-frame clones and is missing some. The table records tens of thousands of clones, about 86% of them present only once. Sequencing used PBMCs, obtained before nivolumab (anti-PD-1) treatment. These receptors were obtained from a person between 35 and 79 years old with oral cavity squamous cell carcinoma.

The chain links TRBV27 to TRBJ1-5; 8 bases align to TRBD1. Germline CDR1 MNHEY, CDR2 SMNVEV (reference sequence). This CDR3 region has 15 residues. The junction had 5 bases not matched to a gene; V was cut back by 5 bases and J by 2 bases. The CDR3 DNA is TGTGCCAGCAGTCCACAGGGGGTTCGCAATCAGCCCCAGCATTTT. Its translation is CASSPQGVRNQPQHF.

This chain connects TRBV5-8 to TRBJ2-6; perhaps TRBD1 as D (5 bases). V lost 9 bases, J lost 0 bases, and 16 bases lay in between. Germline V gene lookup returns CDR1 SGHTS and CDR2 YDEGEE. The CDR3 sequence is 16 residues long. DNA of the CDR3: TGTGCCACTAGGGGCAGGCGACTCTCTGGGGCCAACGTCCTGACTTTC. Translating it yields CATRGRRLSGANVLTF.

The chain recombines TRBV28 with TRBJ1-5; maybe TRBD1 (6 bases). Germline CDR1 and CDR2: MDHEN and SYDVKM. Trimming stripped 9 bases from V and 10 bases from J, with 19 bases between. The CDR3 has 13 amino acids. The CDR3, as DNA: TGTGCCAGTACACAGGGCTGGTTGTTACCCCAGCATTTT. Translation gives CASTQGWLLPQHF.

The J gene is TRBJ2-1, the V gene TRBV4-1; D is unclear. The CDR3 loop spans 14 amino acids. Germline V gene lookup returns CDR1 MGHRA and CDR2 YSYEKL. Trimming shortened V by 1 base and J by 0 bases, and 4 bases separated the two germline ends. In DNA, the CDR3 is TGCGCCAGCAGCCAAGGAGGCTCCTACAATGAGCAGTTCTTC. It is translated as CASSQGGSYNEQFF.

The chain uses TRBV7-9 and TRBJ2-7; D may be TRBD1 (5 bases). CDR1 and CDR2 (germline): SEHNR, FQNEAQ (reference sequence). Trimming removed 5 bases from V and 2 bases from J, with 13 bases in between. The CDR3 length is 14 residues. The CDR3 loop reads CASSPTLDTYEQYF. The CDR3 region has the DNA TGTGCCAGCAGCCCAACATTGGACACCTACGAGCAGTACTTC.

The CDR3 sequence: CASSHPWDLAGPTDTQYF. CDR3 sequence (DNA): TGCGCCAGCAGCCATCCCTGGGACCTAGCGGGACCCACAGATACGCAGTATTTT. The gene calls are TRBV4-1 and TRBJ2-3; 9 bases match TRBD2. The length of the CDR3 is 18 residues. The germline V gene has CDR1 MGHRA and CDR2 YSYEKL. V was clipped by 3 bases and J by 2 bases; unmatched bases: 12.

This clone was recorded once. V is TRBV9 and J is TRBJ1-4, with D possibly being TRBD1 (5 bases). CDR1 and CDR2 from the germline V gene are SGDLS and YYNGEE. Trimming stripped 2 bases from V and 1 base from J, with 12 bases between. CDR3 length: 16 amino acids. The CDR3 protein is CASSVSPGGTNEKLFF. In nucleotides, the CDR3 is TGTGCCAGCAGCGTCTCCCCGGGGGGAACTAATGAAAAACTGTTTTTT.

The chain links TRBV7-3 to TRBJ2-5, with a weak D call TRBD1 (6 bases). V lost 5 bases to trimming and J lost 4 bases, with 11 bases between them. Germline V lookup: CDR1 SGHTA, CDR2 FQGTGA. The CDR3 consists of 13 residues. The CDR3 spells CASSSGQLETQYF. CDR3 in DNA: TGTGCCAGCAGCAGCGGACAGTTAGAGACCCAGTACTTC.

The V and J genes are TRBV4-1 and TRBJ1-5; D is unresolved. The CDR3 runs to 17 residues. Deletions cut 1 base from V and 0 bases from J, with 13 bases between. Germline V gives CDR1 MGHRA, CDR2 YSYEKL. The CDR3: CASSQVPHGYSNQPQHF. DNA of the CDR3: TGCGCCAGCAGCCAAGTACCCCACGGGTATAGCAATCAGCCCCAGCATTTT.

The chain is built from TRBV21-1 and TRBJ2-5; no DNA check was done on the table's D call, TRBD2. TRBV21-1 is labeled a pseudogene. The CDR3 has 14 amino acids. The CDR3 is CASTKTTSGETQYF. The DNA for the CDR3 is TGTGCCAGCACCAAAACGACTAGCGGGGAGACCCAGTACTTC.

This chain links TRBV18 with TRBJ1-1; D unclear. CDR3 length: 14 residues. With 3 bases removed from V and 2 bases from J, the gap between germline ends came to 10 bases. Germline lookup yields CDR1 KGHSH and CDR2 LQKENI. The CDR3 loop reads CASSPVASNTEAFF. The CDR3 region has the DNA TGTGCCAGCTCACCCGTCGCCAGCAACACTGAAGCTTTCTTT.

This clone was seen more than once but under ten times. The CDR3 DNA reads TGTGCCAGCAGCTTAGGACAGGGTGGGGGTGCTTTCTTT. This translates into CASSLGQGGGAFF. V usage is TRBV7-9 and J usage is TRBJ1-1, with 7 nucleotides matching TRBD1. The CDR3 sequence is 13 residues long. The V and J ends lost 1 base and 11 bases, in that order; junction bases with no gene match: 7. CDR1 and CDR2 from the germline V gene are SEHNR and FQNEAQ (reference sequence).

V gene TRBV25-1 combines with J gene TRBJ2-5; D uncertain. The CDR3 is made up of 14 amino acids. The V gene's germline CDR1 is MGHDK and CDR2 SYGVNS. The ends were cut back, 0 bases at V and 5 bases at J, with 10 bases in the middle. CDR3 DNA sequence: TGTGCCAGCAGTGAATACAGTCTACGGGAGACCCAGTACTTC. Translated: CASSEYSLRETQYF.

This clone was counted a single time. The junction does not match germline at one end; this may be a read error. The CDR3 nucleotides read TGTGCCAGCAGCCTAGCAAGACAGGGGCGAAGCCTTTTT. This sequence encodes CASSLARQGRSLF. V is TRBV5-8 and J is TRBJ1-4, with TRBD1 identical over 8 bases. This CDR3 has 13 amino acids. CDR1 and CDR2 from the germline V gene are SGHTS and YDEGEE.

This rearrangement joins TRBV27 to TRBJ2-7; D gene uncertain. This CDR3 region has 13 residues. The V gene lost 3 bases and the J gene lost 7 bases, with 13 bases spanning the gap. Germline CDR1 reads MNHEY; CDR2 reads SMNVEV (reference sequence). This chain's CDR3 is CASSFDPSSEQYF. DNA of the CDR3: TGTGCCAGCAGTTTTGATCCCTCGAGTGAGCAGTACTTC.

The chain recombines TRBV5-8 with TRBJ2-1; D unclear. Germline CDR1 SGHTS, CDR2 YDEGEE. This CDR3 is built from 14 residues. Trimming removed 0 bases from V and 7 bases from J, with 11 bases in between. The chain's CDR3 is CASSLDHSLNEQFF. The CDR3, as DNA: TGTGCCAGCAGCTTGGATCACAGCCTTAATGAGCAGTTCTTC.

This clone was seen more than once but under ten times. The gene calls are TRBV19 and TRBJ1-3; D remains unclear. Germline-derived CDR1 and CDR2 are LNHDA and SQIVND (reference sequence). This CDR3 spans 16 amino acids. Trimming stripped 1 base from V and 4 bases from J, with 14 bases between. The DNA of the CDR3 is TGTGCCAGTAGTATAGCTGCCTTCATATCGGGAAACACCATATATTTT. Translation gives CASSIAAFISGNTIYF.

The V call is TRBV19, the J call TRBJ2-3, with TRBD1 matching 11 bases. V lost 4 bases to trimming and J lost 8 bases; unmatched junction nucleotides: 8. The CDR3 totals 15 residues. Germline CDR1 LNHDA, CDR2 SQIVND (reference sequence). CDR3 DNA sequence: TGTGCCAGTAGTACAGCCGGGACAGGGGGAATTACGCAGTATTTT. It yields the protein CASSTAGTGGITQYF.

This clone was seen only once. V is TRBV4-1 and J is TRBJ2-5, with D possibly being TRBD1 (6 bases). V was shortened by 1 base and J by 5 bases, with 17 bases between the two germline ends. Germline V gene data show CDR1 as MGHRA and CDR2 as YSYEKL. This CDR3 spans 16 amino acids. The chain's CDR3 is CASSQVGVQGPETQYF. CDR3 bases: TGCGCCAGCAGCCAAGTGGGGGTACAGGGCCCGGAGACCCAGTACTTC.

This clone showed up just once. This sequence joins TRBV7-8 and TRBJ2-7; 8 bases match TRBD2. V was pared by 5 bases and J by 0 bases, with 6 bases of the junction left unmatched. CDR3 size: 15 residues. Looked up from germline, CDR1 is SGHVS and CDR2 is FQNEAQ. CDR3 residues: CASSISGGSSYEQYF. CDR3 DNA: TGTGCCAGCAGCATAAGCGGGGGAAGCTCCTACGAGCAGTACTTC.

The DNA of the CDR3 is TGTGCCAGCAGTTCCCAGCGGGAGTCTGATACGCAGTATTTT. Its translation is CASSSQRESDTQYF. The genes are TRBV27 and TRBJ2-3, with 8 bases fitting TRBD2. The CDR3 runs to 14 residues. J gave up 6 bases and V 4 bases, and 6 bases lay outside the gene matches. CDR1 is MNHEY and CDR2 is SMNVEV in the germline V gene (reference sequence).

The CDR3 here is CASSYRDTFLSYNEQFF. The CDR3 DNA reads TGCGCCAGCAGCTACCGGGACACCTTTCTTTCCTACAATGAGCAGTTCTTC. The rearrangement uses TRBV4-1 and TRBJ2-1; D is perhaps TRBD1 (6 bases). Germline-derived CDR1 and CDR2 are MGHRA and YSYEKL. CDR3 length: 17 residues. Trimming shortened V by 5 bases and J by 1 base, and 18 bases separated the two germline ends.

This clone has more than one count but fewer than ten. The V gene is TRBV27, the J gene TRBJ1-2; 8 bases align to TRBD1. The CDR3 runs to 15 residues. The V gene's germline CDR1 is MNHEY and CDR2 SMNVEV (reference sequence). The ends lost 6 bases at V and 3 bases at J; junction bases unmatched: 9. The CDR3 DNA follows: TGTGCCAGCAGGCTGACAGGGGAGGTCCACTATGGCTACACCTTC. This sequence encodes CASRLTGEVHYGYTF.